This entry features one TCR beta chain sequence. TCRdb ran MiXCR on the 5' RACE reads and lists one entry per CDR3 protein. This repertoire shows under 600,000 distinct CDR3 sequences, approximately 15% found once; its top ten account for over 13%. The sample belongs to a study of T cells after yellow fever vaccination. CDR1 and CDR2 from the germline V gene are SGHRS and YFSETQ. V was cut by 4 bases and J by 8 bases, with 18 bases left in between. The CDR3 spans 14 residues. The receptor comes from a man aged 25 to 40 who received the YFV17D yellow fever vaccine. Sequencing used PBMCs, obtained on the day of the yellow fever booster vaccination. The chain combines TRBV5-1 with TRBJ1-2, with D unclear. CDR3 bases: TGCGCCAGCAGCCCAGACTTGTTTCTGAGCGGCTACACCTTC. Translating it yields CASSPDLFLSGYTF. The variable domain in full, completed from reference TRBV5-1 and TRBJ1-2, reads KAGVTQTPRYLIKTRGQQVTLSCSPISGHRSVSWYQQTPGQGLQFLFEYFSETQRNKGNFPGRFSGRQFSNSRSEMNVSTLELGDSALYLCASSPDLFLSGYTFGSGTRLTVV.